Listed below are T cell receptor beta chains from one sample, sequenced in a study of blood T cell repertoires in COVID-19. Assay: immunoSEQ multiplex PCR; the TCRdb copy retains only in-frame clones and omits some. The sample has approximately 120,000 clones; around 85% are singletons. The sequencing input was peripheral blood. These receptors originate from a woman over 75 with COVID-19, enrolled during active disease. CDR3s include the opening cysteine and the closing phenylalanine or tryptophan. A D gene is named only where the DNA matches it firmly. Where a row states a size, it is once, few, many or the class of an expanded clone; other rows omit it.

d_gene: TRBD1; v_gene: TRBV3-1/TRBV3-2; abundance: -; len: 15; j_gene: TRBJ2-7; CDR3aa: CASSQAGTGGYEQYF; CDR3nt: TGTGCCAGCAGCCAAGCCGGGACAGGGGGCTACGAGCAGTACTTC
d_gene: TRBD2; v_gene: TRBV29-1; abundance: -; len: 17; j_gene: TRBJ2-2; CDR3aa: CSFRGTSGRGNTGELFF; CDR3nt: TGCAGCTTCCGGGGGACTAGCGGGAGGGGGAACACCGGGGAGCTGTTTTTT
d_gene: TRBD1; v_gene: TRBV12-3/TRBV12-4; abundance: -; len: 13; j_gene: TRBJ1-5; CDR3aa: CASRTGGWQPQHF; CDR3nt: TGTGCCAGCAGAACAGGGGGATGGCAGCCCCAGCATTTT
d_gene: TRBD2; v_gene: TRBV3-1/TRBV3-2; abundance: -; len: 15; j_gene: TRBJ2-3; CDR3aa: CASRSSGWFMNTQYF; CDR3nt: TGTGCCAGCAGATCTAGCGGGTGGTTCATGAATACGCAGTATTTT
d_gene: -; v_gene: TRBV19; abundance: -; len: 13; j_gene: TRBJ1-4; CDR3aa: CASTESTNEKLFF; CDR3nt: TGTGCCAGTACCGAGTCAACTAATGAAAAACTGTTTTTT
d_gene: -; v_gene: TRBV5-1; abundance: -; len: 15; j_gene: TRBJ1-2; CDR3aa: CASSPTTGPNYGYTF; CDR3nt: TGCGCCAGCAGCCCCACGACAGGACCAAACTATGGCTACACCTTC
d_gene: -; v_gene: TRBV6-5; abundance: few; len: 14; j_gene: TRBJ2-7; CDR3aa: CASLVAGRAYEQYF; CDR3nt: TGTGCCAGCCTTGTGGCAGGCAGGGCCTACGAGCAGTACTTC
d_gene: -; v_gene: TRBV29-1; abundance: -; len: 12; j_gene: TRBJ2-5; CDR3aa: CSVGTSLKTQYF; CDR3nt: TGCAGCGTTGGGACTTCTTTAAAGACCCAGTACTTC
d_gene: -; v_gene: TRBV7-7; abundance: -; len: 13; j_gene: TRBJ1-1; CDR3aa: CASSVLRGTEAFF; CDR3nt: TGTGCTAGCAGCGTATTAAGGGGCACTGAAGCTTTCTTT
d_gene: -; v_gene: TRBV11-2; abundance: once; len: 13; j_gene: TRBJ1-4; CDR3aa: CASSLRHNEKLFF; CDR3nt: TGTGCCAGCAGCCTACGACATAATGAAAAACTGTTTTTT
d_gene: TRBD1; v_gene: TRBV18; abundance: -; len: 14; j_gene: TRBJ2-4; CDR3aa: CASSPPGQSNIQYF; CDR3nt: TGTGCCAGCTCACCACCGGGACAGTCAAACATTCAGTACTTC
d_gene: -; v_gene: TRBV12-2; abundance: -; len: 22; j_gene: TRBJ2-3; CDR3aa: CASRSKRKVGLAGGSSTDTQYF; CDR3nt: TGTGCAAGTCGCTCTAAAAGAAAGGTTGGACTAGCGGGAGGGTCTAGCACAGATACGCAGTATTTT
d_gene: -; v_gene: TRBV19; abundance: -; len: 15; j_gene: TRBJ2-7; CDR3aa: CASSVRDLFGREQYF; CDR3nt: TGTGCCAGTAGTGTCCGGGACTTATTTGGTCGGGAGCAGTACTTC
d_gene: -; v_gene: TRBV2; abundance: -; len: 11; j_gene: TRBJ1-4; CDR3aa: CASRRTGKLFF; CDR3nt: TGTGCCAGCCGCAGAACGGGAAAACTGTTTTTT
d_gene: -; v_gene: TRBV2; abundance: few; len: 15; j_gene: TRBJ2-7; CDR3aa: CASSEFGGEKYEQYF; CDR3nt: TGTGCCAGCAGTGAATTCGGGGGTGAAAAATACGAGCAGTACTTC
d_gene: -; v_gene: TRBV15; abundance: -; len: 17; j_gene: TRBJ1-5; CDR3aa: CATIDRTTGNSNQPQHF; CDR3nt: TGTGCCACCATCGACCGAACAACAGGGAATAGCAATCAGCCCCAGCATTTT
d_gene: TRBD1; v_gene: TRBV18; abundance: few; len: 15; j_gene: TRBJ1-3; CDR3aa: CASSRGQGSGNTIYF; CDR3nt: TGTGCCAGCTCAAGGGGACAGGGATCTGGAAACACCATATATTTT
d_gene: -; v_gene: TRBV29-1; abundance: -; len: 12; j_gene: TRBJ1-4; CDR3aa: CSVVEPNEKLFF; CDR3nt: TGCAGCGTTGTGGAGCCTAATGAAAAACTGTTTTTT
d_gene: TRBD1; v_gene: TRBV5-6; abundance: -; len: 16; j_gene: TRBJ1-2; CDR3aa: CASSPEGTGGHSGYTF; CDR3nt: TGTGCCAGCAGCCCAGAGGGGACAGGGGGCCATAGTGGCTACACCTTC
d_gene: TRBD1; v_gene: TRBV5-1; abundance: -; len: 14; j_gene: TRBJ1-1; CDR3aa: CASSFGTGVPEAFF; CDR3nt: TGCGCCAGCAGCTTCGGGACAGGGGTCCCTGAAGCTTTCTTT
d_gene: -; v_gene: TRBV19; abundance: few; len: 15; j_gene: TRBJ1-5; CDR3aa: CASSILTGGDQPQHF; CDR3nt: TGTGCCAGTAGTATACTTACTGGGGGCGATCAGCCCCAGCATTTT
d_gene: TRBD2; v_gene: TRBV3-1/TRBV3-2; abundance: -; len: 14; j_gene: TRBJ2-7; CDR3aa: CASSQGSGSYEQYF; CDR3nt: TGTGCCAGCAGCCAAGGTAGCGGGTCCTACGAGCAGTACTTC